The rows below give T cell receptor beta chains drawn from one sample of a study of blood T cell repertoires in COVID-19. Assay: immunoSEQ multiplex PCR; the TCRdb copy retains only in-frame clones and omits some. This sample has fewer than 450,000 clones, with approximately 88% found just once. The sample consisted of peripheral blood. These receptors all come from a woman aged 45-59 years with COVID-19, enrolled during active disease. The CDR3 runs from the conserved cysteine through the conserved F or W. The D gene is left open where the match is weak. Part of the rows lack a size; the others show once, few, many or a class for expanded clones.

clone_size	v_call	d_call	j_call	cdr3_nt	cdr3_aa
-	TRBV5-6	TRBD2	TRBJ2-2	TGTGCCAGCAGCCTGCCTAGCGGGGAGCTCCTCGGGGAGCTGTTTTTT	CASSLPSGELLGELFF
-	TRBV23-1	TRBD1	TRBJ1-2	TGCGCCAGCAGTTCCTACAGGGGGCGAGGAGGCTACACCTTC	CASSSYRGRGGYTF
-	TRBV5-1	TRBD2	TRBJ2-1	TGCGCCAGCAGCTTGGGCGGGGGGGTATACAATGAGCAGTTCTTC	CASSLGGGVYNEQFF
-	TRBV10-3	TRBD2	TRBJ2-1	TGTGCCTCTAGCGGGGGGGCCGACAATGAGCAGTTCTTC	CASSGGADNEQFF
-	TRBV27	-	TRBJ2-3	TGTGCCAGCAGGTCAGGCGCAACAGATACGCAGTATTTT	CASRSGATDTQYF
-	TRBV19	TRBD2	TRBJ2-1	TGTGCCAGTAGTCTACGACTAGCGGGGGGGGTCAAGAATGAGCAGTTCTTC	CASSLRLAGGVKNEQFF
once	TRBV11-3	TRBD1	TRBJ2-1	TGTGCCAGCAGCGAGACAGGGGCCGCACCTTATGAGCAGTTCTTC	CASSETGAAPYEQFF
-	TRBV11-2	TRBD1	TRBJ1-1	TGTGCCAGCAGTTTAGGGACAGGGAACACTGAAGCTTTCTTT	CASSLGTGNTEAFF
-	TRBV5-3	TRBD1	TRBJ2-7	TGTGCCAGAAGCGCCGACAGGGGACATGGGGATTCTACCTACGAGCAGTACTTC	CARSADRGHGDSTYEQYF
-	TRBV10-3	-	TRBJ1-3	TGTGCCGCGAAAGGGGACGGGAGCTCTGGAAACACCATATATTTT	CAAKGDGSSGNTIYF
-	TRBV3-1/TRBV3-2	-	TRBJ1-1	TGTGCCAGCAGCCAAGAAAGGTACAGTAAAAGTATGAACACTGAAGCTTTCTTT	CASSQERYSKSMNTEAFF
-	TRBV12-3/TRBV12-4	-	TRBJ1-2	TGTGCCAGCAGTCTAAATAACTATGGCTACACCTTC	CASSLNNYGYTF
-	TRBV4-1	TRBD2	TRBJ2-5	TGCGCCAGCAGCCAACACCCGCCTAGGACTAGCGGGGGAAAAAAGACCCAGTACTTC	CASSQHPPRTSGGKKTQYF
-	TRBV7-3	-	TRBJ1-5	TGTGCCAGCAGCCAGGGGCGCAATCAGCCCCAGCATTTT	CASSQGRNQPQHF
-	TRBV15	-	TRBJ1-2	TGTGCCACCAGCAGAGATCAAGCGGACTATGGCTACACCTTC	CATSRDQADYGYTF
-	TRBV5-1	TRBD1	TRBJ1-2	TGCGCCAGCAGCTTGGGGGGACAGGGGTACTACACCTTC	CASSLGGQGYYTF
-	TRBV6-1	-	TRBJ1-1	TGTGCCAGCAGTGAAGCTCGGTACACTGAAGCTTTCTTT	CASSEARYTEAFF
-	TRBV5-1	-	TRBJ2-1	TGCGCCAGCAGCTCGGAGGCGGGCTACAATGAGCAGTTCTTC	CASSSEAGYNEQFF
-	TRBV30	-	TRBJ1-1	TGTGCCTGGAGTGCTCCATCGTGGGGCACAAGGGCTTTCTTT	CAWSAPSWGTRAFF
-	TRBV15	-	TRBJ2-2	TGTGCCACCAGCCCACGCAGTCGGGGAGGGGAGCTGTTTTTT	CATSPRSRGGELFF
-	TRBV19	-	TRBJ1-4	TGTGCCAGTAGTACCCGACAGGCAACTAATGAAAAACTGTTTTTT	CASSTRQATNEKLFF
-	TRBV6-1	-	TRBJ1-3	TGTGCCAGCAGTGCTCAGGGGCTTCGGTTATCTGGAAACACCATATATTTT	CASSAQGLRLSGNTIYF
-	TRBV10-3	-	TRBJ1-1	TGTGCCATCAGAGACAGAGCCACTGAAGCTTTCTTT	CAIRDRATEAFF
once	TRBV9	TRBD1	TRBJ1-2	TGTGCCAGCAGCCCGGGGGCGGGACAGGGGAGAAAGGGCTACACCTTC	CASSPGAGQGRKGYTF
-	TRBV11-1	-	TRBJ2-1	TGTGCCAGCAGCTTAGAAAGAGGTTGGGACAATGAGCAGTTCTTC	CASSLERGWDNEQFF
-	TRBV11-2	TRBD1	TRBJ2-5	TGTGCCAGCAGCTCCCGGGACAGCCTAGAGACCCAGTACTTC	CASSSRDSLETQYF
-	TRBV6-4	TRBD1	TRBJ1-1	TGTGCCTCCCGCGGGACAGGGAATTATGGCACTGAAGCTTTCTTT	CASRGTGNYGTEAFF
-	TRBV5-1	-	TRBJ2-1	TGCGCCAGCAGCTTGAAACTCCGTGGGTCTAAGGGGGGGATATACAATGAGCAGTTCTTC	CASSLKLRGSKGGIYNEQFF
few	TRBV5-1	TRBD1	TRBJ1-5	TGCGCCAGCAGCTTGGGAGGGGGCGGTGGCAATCAGCCCCAGCATTTT	CASSLGGGGGNQPQHF
-	TRBV5-1	TRBD1	TRBJ2-7	TGCGCCAGCAGCTTGGCCCCAGGGGGCATGACCTACGAGCAGTACTTC	CASSLAPGGMTYEQYF
-	TRBV5-1	-	TRBJ1-1	TGCGCCAGCAGCTTGGGACAGGCCCTTGGTGAAGCTTTCTTT	CASSLGQALGEAFF
once	TRBV6-1	TRBD2	TRBJ2-2	TGTGCCAGCAGTGAATTCAGCGGGAGGGGGACCGGGGAGCTGTTTTTT	CASSEFSGRGTGELFF
-	TRBV10-2	-	TRBJ1-2	TGCGCCAGCAGTGAGTCGGGAGGAAACTATGGCTACACCTTC	CASSESGGNYGYTF
few	TRBV21-1	-	TRBJ2-1	TGTGCCAGCAGCAAAGACCGCTGTCGGGGGGTCAATGAGCAGTTCTTC	CASSKDRCRGVNEQFF
once	TRBV19	-	TRBJ1-1	TGTGCCAGTAGTCTACAGGGTGGTCCAACTGAAGCTTTCTTT	CASSLQGGPTEAFF
-	TRBV6-1	-	TRBJ2-7	TGTGCCAGCAGTGAAGTGGGCTCCTATTCGTACGAGCAGTACTTC	CASSEVGSYSYEQYF
-	TRBV7-9	-	TRBJ2-7	TGTGCCAGCAGCCGCACGGACAGCTCCTCCTCCTACGAGCAGTACTTC	CASSRTDSSSSYEQYF
-	TRBV27	TRBD1	TRBJ1-2	TGTGCCAGCAGTTTACTACAAGGGACAGGGGCCAACTATGGCTACACCTTC	CASSLLQGTGANYGYTF
-	TRBV6-5	TRBD1	TRBJ2-7	TGTGCCAGCAGTTCGTGGGACAGGAGCTACGAGCAGTACTTC	CASSSWDRSYEQYF
once	TRBV30	TRBD1	TRBJ2-3	TGTGCCGGGGACAGGGACACAGATACGCAGTATTTT	CAGDRDTDTQYF
-	TRBV19	-	TRBJ2-1	TGTGCCAGTAGTATAGATGGGGGCGTCGGCAATGAGCAGTTCTTC	CASSIDGGVGNEQFF